This T cell receptor (beta chain) came from a study of early T cells in non-severe SARS-CoV-2 infection. The wider study: Whole-blood bulk RNA, unsorted, was sequenced, and chains were unpaired.

Germline values: CDR1 SGHVS, CDR2 FNYEAQ. The V gene lost 2 bases and the J gene lost 1 base, with 10 bases spanning the gap. The CDR3 consists of 15 residues. Whole-study results and caveats: Reliance on VDJdb matching favored anti-spike CD8 responses; private and CD4 specificities were missed.

TCRdb re-analysed the 5' RACE reads in MiXCR, keeping a single row per CDR3 protein. The sample has fewer than 85,000 distinct CDR3 sequences, around 9.9% seen once. This clonotype was recorded many times. The antigen is not known. Input material: whole blood. The clonotype comes from an adult who was a healthcare worker with PCR-confirmed SARS-CoV-2 infection or an uninfected control (not recorded which). V usage is TRBV7-6 and J usage is TRBJ2-3; D is possibly TRBD1 (6 bases). DNA for the CDR3: TGTGCCAGCAGCTTACGGACAGCGGGCACAGATACGCAGTATTTT. Its translation: CASSLRTAGTDTQYF.